One sample yielded the 10 T cell receptor beta chains listed below, sequenced in a study of blood T cell repertoires in COVID-19. This table comes from immunoSEQ multiplex PCR, and its TCRdb copy is limited to in-frame clones, with some not included. The data contain 400,000 to 500,000 clones, roughly 88% of them singletons. The specimen was PBMCs or T cells enriched from blood (not recorded which). These receptors were obtained from a young woman who had been exposed to COVID-19.

V gene TRBV10-2 combines with J gene TRBJ1-5, with D uncertain. Germline V lookup: CDR1 WSHSY, CDR2 SAAADI. V lost 3 bases, J lost 4 bases, and 16 bases lay in between. CDR3 size: 16 residues. In nucleotides, the CDR3 is TGCGCCAGCAGTGATCAACTATCGGCTCCGAATCAGCCCCAGCATTTT. Amino acids: CASSDQLSAPNQPQHF.

J is TRBJ2-7 and V is TRBV14; 8 bases are shared with TRBD1. This CDR3 spans 14 amino acids. V dropped 4 bases and J dropped 5; count of bases not matched to a gene: 7. Germline V gene lookup returns CDR1 SGHDN and CDR2 FVKESK. Here the CDR3 reads CASSLGTTGDEQYF. CDR3 sequence (DNA): TGTGCCAGCAGCCTAGGAACGACAGGGGACGAGCAGTACTTC.

The chain combines TRBV11-3 with TRBJ2-1, with 13 nucleotides matching TRBD2. Per germline, CDR1 SGHNT and CDR2 YENEEA. Germline trimming cut 5 bases from V and 10 bases from J; bases unmatched to any gene: 8. This CDR3 has 15 amino acids. This CDR3 is CASSNRTSGSGEQFF. The CDR3, as DNA: TGTGCCAGCAGCAACAGGACTAGCGGGAGTGGAGAGCAGTTCTTC.

The chain links TRBV6-5 to TRBJ2-7, with D maybe TRBD1 (5 bases). Trimming stripped 6 bases from V and 2 bases from J, with 14 bases between. CDR3 length: 14 residues. Germline-derived CDR1 and CDR2 are MNHEY and SVGAGI. CDR3 bases: TGTGCCAGCAGCCCCGGAGACAGCCCCTACGAGCAGTACTTC. Its translation: CASSPGDSPYEQYF.

This clone was picked up one time. V is TRBV7-9 and J is TRBJ2-5; 10 nucleotides match TRBD2. The V and J ends lost 0 bases and 2 bases, in that order; junction bases with no gene match: 6. Germline lookup yields CDR1 SEHNR and CDR2 FQNEAQ (reference sequence). The CDR3 covers 17 residues. The CDR3 region has the DNA TGTGCCAGCAGCTTAGCTCGGCTAGCGGGGGAACAAGAGACCCAGTACTTC. It encodes CASSLARLAGEQETQYF.

The genes are TRBV14 and TRBJ2-3; the D is unclear. V dropped 0 bases and J dropped 6 bases, with 19 bases sitting between them. Per germline, CDR1 SGHDN and CDR2 FVKESK. The CDR3 is 17 amino acids. The CDR3 here is CASSQDGVTPFRDTQYF. The CDR3 coding sequence is TGTGCCAGCAGCCAAGATGGAGTTACCCCGTTTCGGGATACGCAGTATTTT.

This clone has a handful of counts. CDR3 amino acids: CASSQELGQLNTEAFF. The CDR3 DNA reads TGTGCCAGCAGCCAAGAATTGGGACAGTTGAACACTGAAGCTTTCTTT. The chain joins TRBV3-1 (or the pseudogene TRBV3-2) to TRBJ1-1; 7 bases agree with TRBD1. The CDR3 consists of 16 residues. Trimming cost V 0 bases and J 0 bases; bases outside gene matches: 4. The germline gives CDR1 LGHDT, CDR2 YNNKEL (reference sequence).

The table lists this clone with a few counts. The chain is built from TRBV14 and TRBJ1-2; D is possibly TRBD1 (5 bases). The germline V and J ends were trimmed by 1 base and 4 bases, with 10 bases remaining between them. There are 14 residues in the CDR3. Germline loops: CDR1 SGHDN, CDR2 FVKESK. CDR3 coding DNA: TGTGCCAGCAGCCAAGGACAGCCCCCCTATGGCTACACCTTC. The encoded protein is CASSQGQPPYGYTF.

The chain recombines TRBV6-4 with TRBJ2-1; the match to TRBD1 covers 11 bases. Trimming at V came to 0 bases and at J to 5 bases, leaving 3 bases not matched to a gene. The CDR3 is 16 residues long. Germline values: CDR1 MRHNA, CDR2 SNTAGT. The CDR3 DNA reads TGTGCCAGCAGTGACTCTAGGGACAGGGGGGACAATGAGCAGTTCTTC. This translates into CASSDSRDRGDNEQFF.

V usage is TRBV15 and J usage is TRBJ1-5; D is ambiguous. Per germline, CDR1 LNHNV and CDR2 YYDKDF (reference sequence). With 1 base removed from V and 4 bases from J, the gap between germline ends came to 8 bases. The CDR3 loop spans 14 amino acids. The CDR3 bases are TGTGCCACCAGCAGAGCACTCTCGAATCAGCCCCAGCATTTT. Protein product: CATSRALSNQPQHF. The complete variable domain, with remaining parts taken from reference TRBV15 and TRBJ1-5, reads DAMVIQNPRYQVTQFGKPVTLSCSQTLNHNVMYWYQQKSSQAPKLLFHYYDKDFNNEADTPDNFQSRRPNTSFCFLDIRSPGLGDTAMYLCATSRALSNQPQHFGDGTRLSIL.